The 25 T cell receptor beta chains below come from one sample, sequenced in a study of blood T cell repertoires in COVID-19. Some clones are missing from TCRdb's copy, which holds only in-frame ones; the method was immunoSEQ multiplex PCR. The data show approximately 200,000 clones, almost 85% seen once. Sequencing input: peripheral blood. The receptors here all came from a human donor with acute or convalescent COVID-19. The donor label of this sample is uncertain.

The chain joins TRBV10-1 to TRBJ2-1, with 7 nucleotides matching TRBD2. The CDR3 spans 15 residues. The germline V gene has CDR1 WNHNN and CDR2 SYGVQD (reference sequence). J was trimmed by 5 bases and V by 3 bases; bases with no gene match: 7. This chain's CDR3 is CASSEVASGNNEQFF. Written as DNA, the CDR3 is TGCGCCAGCAGTGAAGTGGCTAGCGGTAACAATGAGCAGTTCTTC.

This rearrangement joins TRBV2 to TRBJ1-1, with D unclear. The CDR3 extends over 12 amino acids. Germline lookup yields CDR1 SNHLY and CDR2 FYNNEI. V was trimmed by 6 bases and J by 11 bases, leaving 16 bases between them. This CDR3 reads CASRDVRVGAFF. The CDR3 nucleotides read TGTGCCAGCAGAGATGTCCGGGTTGGTGCTTTCTTT.

The V and J genes are TRBV27 and TRBJ2-3, with 11 bases identical to TRBD1. Germline V gene sequence: CDR1 MNHEY, CDR2 SMNVEV (reference sequence). Losses at the gene ends were 6 bases for V and 3 bases for J; bases not matched to a gene: 8. This CDR3 contains 16 residues. DNA for the CDR3: TGTGCCAGCAGCCCCTCGGACAGGGGGCTTACAGATACGCAGTATTTT. It is translated as CASSPSDRGLTDTQYF.

This clone appeared once. In DNA form, the CDR3 reads TGTGCCCGATATGGGACAGCCGGAGATACGCAGTATTTT. This encodes CARYGTAGDTQYF. The chain joins TRBV6-5 to TRBJ2-3; 7 bases match TRBD1. Per germline, CDR1 MNHEY and CDR2 SVGAGI. This CDR3 has 13 amino acids. V lost 11 bases to trimming and J lost 5 bases; unmatched junction nucleotides: 10.

The chain links TRBV6-5 to TRBJ2-4; TRBD1 is a possible D gene (5 bases). CDR3 length: 15 amino acids. CDR1 and CDR2 (germline): MNHEY, SVGAGI. The V gene lost 8 bases and the J gene lost 3 bases, with 17 bases spanning the gap. CDR3 coding DNA: TGTGCCAGCGAGTCGGCAGACCAGGGCAAAAACATTCAGTACTTC. As protein: CASESADQGKNIQYF.

The chain combines TRBV6-2 or TRBV6-3 with TRBJ2-6; 13 bases line up with TRBD2. V gave up 4 bases and J gave up 2 bases; unmatched junction bases: 5. The CDR3 sequence is 18 residues long. CDR1 is MNHEY and CDR2 is SVGEGT in the germline V gene. CDR3 amino acids: CASSSQLAGGPGANVLTF. The CDR3, as DNA: TGTGCCAGCAGTTCGCAACTAGCGGGAGGGCCTGGGGCCAACGTCCTGACTTTC.

The chain employs TRBV19 and TRBJ2-1; 7 nucleotides agree with TRBD1. This CDR3 is built from 16 residues. CDR1 is LNHDA, CDR2 SQIVND, per germline (reference sequence). V was pared by 3 bases and J by 5 bases, with 10 bases of the junction left unmatched. The CDR3 reads CASSIFPTGLNNEQFF. The CDR3 region has the DNA TGTGCCAGTAGTATCTTCCCGACAGGGTTGAACAATGAGCAGTTCTTC.

V is TRBV7-2 and J is TRBJ1-5, with a weak D call TRBD1 (6 bases). The germline gives CDR1 SGHTA, CDR2 FQGNSA. This CDR3 has 14 amino acids. V dropped 4 bases and J dropped 5 bases, with 12 bases sitting between them. The CDR3 nucleotides read TGTGCCAGCAGCTCCGTCCCAGGGGATCAGCCCCAGCATTTT. Encoded protein: CASSSVPGDQPQHF.

This chain joins TRBV5-1 and TRBJ1-6; maybe TRBD1 (5 bases). The germline V gene encodes CDR1 SGHRS and CDR2 YFSETQ. Trimming shortened V by 4 bases and J by 7 bases, and 12 bases separated the two germline ends. CDR3 length equals 14 residues. CDR3 coding DNA: TGCGCCAGCAGCGCGGCGGGGCCAAATTCACCCCTCCACTTT. The encoded protein is CASSAAGPNSPLHF.

The rearrangement links TRBV27 to TRBJ2-3; D gene ambiguous. In germline, CDR1 is MNHEY, CDR2 SMNVEV (reference sequence). V dropped 8 bases and J dropped 0 bases, with 6 bases sitting between them. The CDR3 has 12 amino acids. The CDR3: CASSQSTDTQYF. CDR3 nucleotides: TGTGCCAGCTCCCAAAGCACAGATACGCAGTATTTT.

J is TRBJ2-7 and V is TRBV7-8; TRBD1 might be the D (5 bases). Trimming removed 3 bases at V and 1 base at J, with 10 bases between. Germline V gene data show CDR1 as SGHVS and CDR2 as FQNEAQ. This CDR3 comprises 14 residues. The CDR3 bases are TGTGCCAGCAGCTTGGCGGACATTTCCTACGAGCAGTACTTC. As protein: CASSLADISYEQYF. Together with reference TRBV7-8 and TRBJ2-7, the CDR3 gives the full variable domain: GAGVSQSPRYKVAKRGQDVALRCDPISGHVSLFWYQQALGQGPEFLTYFQNEAQLDKSGLPSDRFFAERPEGSVSTLKIQRTQQEDSAVYLCASSLADISYEQYFGPGTRLTVT.

This rearrangement joins TRBV18 to TRBJ2-7; weak D call: TRBD1 (6 bases). Germline lookup yields CDR1 KGHSH and CDR2 LQKENI. This CDR3 has 16 amino acids. V dropped 5 bases and J dropped 2 bases, with 19 bases sitting between them. CDR3 nucleotide sequence: TGTGCCAGCTCAGTAATTGCAGGGGCAGGGGCCTACGAGCAGTACTTC. It is translated as CASSVIAGAGAYEQYF.

V is TRBV7-9 and J is TRBJ2-3; 13 nucleotides align to TRBD2. The trim removed 10 bases at V and 4 bases at J, leaving 8 bases unmatched. The CDR3 runs to 15 residues. Germline CDR1 is SEHNR and CDR2 is FQNEAQ (reference sequence). The CDR3: CANGRTSGGADTQYF. CDR3 bases: TGTGCCAACGGCAGGACTAGCGGGGGCGCAGATACGCAGTATTTT.

V and J are TRBV7-2 and TRBJ1-5; 8 bases are shared with TRBD1. Trimming cost V 4 bases and J 11 bases; bases outside gene matches: 10. Germline CDR1 and CDR2: SGHTA and FQGNSA. The CDR3 length is 14 residues. The CDR3 reads CASSSGQAFGSQHF. CDR3 in DNA: TGTGCCAGCAGCTCGGGACAGGCGTTCGGGTCCCAGCATTTT.

This chain joins TRBV7-8 and TRBJ2-7, with TRBD1 matching over 9 bases. The junction had 7 bases not matched to a gene; V was cut back by 5 bases and J by 2 bases. This CDR3 contains 15 residues. Germline CDR1 is SGHVS and CDR2 is FQNEAQ. In DNA form, the CDR3 reads TGTGCCAGCAGCCTCAGACAGGGGGGCGCCTACGAGCAGTACTTC. It codes for CASSLRQGGAYEQYF.

The chain employs TRBV7-8 and TRBJ2-5; 7 bases are a match to TRBD1. This CDR3 contains 14 residues. Germline V gives CDR1 SGHVS, CDR2 FQNEAQ. After removal of 5 bases from V and 0 bases from J, the junction contained 3 bases not matched to a gene. This CDR3 reads CASSRDRDQETQYF. DNA for the CDR3: TGTGCCAGCAGCCGCGACAGGGACCAAGAGACCCAGTACTTC.

Here the CDR3 DNA reads TGTGCCAGCAGCCCAGAACTAGCGGGATCCTACAATGAGCAGTTCTTC. Translated, it gives CASSPELAGSYNEQFF. The chain joins TRBV5-4 to TRBJ2-1, with 10 positions matching TRBD2. The length of the CDR3 is 16 residues. Germline V gene sequence: CDR1 SGHNT, CDR2 YYREEE (reference sequence). Germline trimming cut 4 bases from V and 1 base from J; bases unmatched to any gene: 5.

V gene TRBV12-3 or TRBV12-4 combines with J gene TRBJ2-7, with D perhaps matching TRBD2 (5 bases). Trimming removed 5 bases from V and 3 bases from J, with 5 bases in between. The CDR3 is 11 residues long. In DNA, the CDR3 is TGTGCCAGCAGTCGGGACTACGAGCAGTACTTC. Protein: CASSRDYEQYF.

This clone was seen at least ten times. This chain uses TRBV6-5 with TRBJ2-7; TRBD1 is a possible D gene (6 bases). CDR1 and CDR2 from the germline V gene are MNHEY and SVGAGI. There are 13 residues in the CDR3. V shed 6 bases and J shed 1 base, with 10 bases lying between them. In nucleotides, the CDR3 is TGTGCCAGCAGGACGACAGGATCCTACGAGCAGTACTTC. Protein sequence: CASRTTGSYEQYF.

This chain joins TRBV28 and TRBJ2-7, with D tentatively TRBD1 (7 bases). This CDR3 spans 15 amino acids. Trimming shortened V by 3 bases and J by 6 bases, and 18 bases separated the two germline ends. CDR1 and CDR2 (germline): MDHEN, SYDVKM. This chain's CDR3 is CASSFGGGFPREQYF. CDR3 in DNA: TGTGCCAGCAGTTTTGGAGGGGGCTTTCCTCGCGAGCAGTACTTC.

The rearrangement uses TRBV24-1 and TRBJ2-1; the match to TRBD2 covers 7 bases. This CDR3 spans 14 amino acids. The trim removed 9 bases at V and 2 bases at J, leaving 6 bases unmatched. Looked up from germline, CDR1 is KGHDR and CDR2 is SFDVKD. CDR3 DNA sequence: TGTGCCACCCAACGGGGGGTGACCTACAATGAGCAGTTCTTC. Its translation: CATQRGVTYNEQFF.

The V call is TRBV5-1, the J call TRBJ1-4; D not certain. The V end was cut by 3 bases, the J end by 6 bases, with 12 bases between. This CDR3 region has 14 residues. The germline V gene encodes CDR1 SGHRS and CDR2 YFSETQ. CDR3 loop: CASSSGRADEKLFF. The CDR3 DNA is TGCGCCAGCAGCTCCGGGAGGGCGGATGAAAAACTGTTTTTT.

This chain links TRBV7-2 with TRBJ2-5, with 14 nucleotides matching TRBD2. The CDR3 sequence is 17 residues long. CDR1 is SGHTA, CDR2 FQGNSA, per germline. With 6 bases clipped from V and 5 bases from J, the junction kept 11 bases outside the gene matches. CDR3 sequence reads: CASSQGGLAGARETQYF. DNA of the CDR3: TGTGCCAGCAGTCAGGGGGGACTAGCGGGAGCAAGGGAGACCCAGTACTTC.

This clone was counted a few times. The genes are TRBV30 and TRBJ2-2; a possible D gene is TRBD2 (6 bases). Trimming pared 6 bases from V and 7 bases from J, leaving 12 bases between. CDR3 size: 12 residues. In germline, CDR1 is GTSNPN, CDR2 SVGIG (reference sequence). CDR3 residues: CACGWGDGELFF. DNA for the CDR3: TGTGCCTGCGGATGGGGGGACGGGGAGCTGTTTTTT.

J is TRBJ2-7 and V is TRBV7-8; 12 bases align to TRBD2. The V segment lost 6 bases and the J segment 7 bases; nucleotides outside the gene matches: 7. The V gene's germline CDR1 is SGHVS and CDR2 FQNEAQ. The CDR3 contains 14 residues. CDR3 DNA: TGTGCCAGCAGTCGGACTAGCGGGGACCGGGAGCAGTACTTC. Its translation is CASSRTSGDREQYF. Filled out from reference TRBV7-8 and TRBJ2-7, the complete variable domain reads GAGVSQSPRYKVAKRGQDVALRCDPISGHVSLFWYQQALGQGPEFLTYFQNEAQLDKSGLPSDRFFAERPEGSVSTLKIQRTQQEDSAVYLCASSRTSGDREQYFGPGTRLTVT.